The sample holds a few counts of the clone carrying this T cell receptor (beta chain). The entry originates in a study of T-cell memory formation after mild COVID-19. Constant-segment-primed 5'RACE gave TCR alpha and TCR beta cDNA libraries with sample barcodes and UMIs. MiXCR, applied by TCRdb to the 5' RACE reads, yields one record per CDR3 protein. Here the sample spans about 110,000 distinct CDR3 sequences, roughly an eighth being singletons. Trimming stripped 5 bases from V and 2 bases from J, with 19 bases between. This CDR3 is built from 17 residues. CDR1 MNHEY and CDR2 SMNVEV come from the germline V gene (reference sequence).

Material for sequencing was PBMCs or a T cell subset sorted from them (not recorded which). This receptor was identified in an adult woman who had mild COVID-19 (a few samples of this study predate the infection). Cell type and time point are not known. V and J are TRBV27 and TRBJ2-1, with a tentative D call TRBD1 (7 bases). The CDR3 DNA sequence: TGTGCCAGCAGTAGGGGCCAAGCAGGGGGGCCCTACAATGAGCAGTTCTTC. Protein: CASSRGQAGGPYNEQFF.